These 2 T cell receptor beta chains share one sample of origin, sequenced in a study of shared clonotypes between healthy human individuals. TCRdb keeps only in-frame clones here, not all; method: immunoSEQ multiplex PCR. The repertoire has 1.6 million or so clones, around 97% of them found once; the top ten carry about 1%. The source material was naive CD4+ T cells sorted from blood. Specified subset: CD45RA+ positively selected. These receptors were obtained from a man aged 25-40 years in good health.

V gene TRBV2 combines with J gene TRBJ2-3, with unresolved D. The V end was cut by 3 bases, the J end by 6 bases, with 13 bases between. This CDR3 has 14 amino acids. CDR1 is SNHLY, CDR2 FYNNEI, per germline. The CDR3 loop is CASSETPQEDTQYF. CDR3 DNA sequence: TGTGCCAGCAGTGAGACACCCCAGGAGGATACGCAGTATTTT.

The rearrangement joins TRBV6-5 to TRBJ2-7, with 10 bases aligning to TRBD2. CDR1 and CDR2 (germline): MNHEY, SVGAGI. The CDR3 extends over 15 amino acids. V shed 5 bases and J 3 bases; nucleotides not matched to a gene: 7. The CDR3 sequence: CASSQSGRGFYEQYF. DNA of the CDR3: TGTGCCAGCAGTCAGAGCGGGAGGGGGTTCTACGAGCAGTACTTC.